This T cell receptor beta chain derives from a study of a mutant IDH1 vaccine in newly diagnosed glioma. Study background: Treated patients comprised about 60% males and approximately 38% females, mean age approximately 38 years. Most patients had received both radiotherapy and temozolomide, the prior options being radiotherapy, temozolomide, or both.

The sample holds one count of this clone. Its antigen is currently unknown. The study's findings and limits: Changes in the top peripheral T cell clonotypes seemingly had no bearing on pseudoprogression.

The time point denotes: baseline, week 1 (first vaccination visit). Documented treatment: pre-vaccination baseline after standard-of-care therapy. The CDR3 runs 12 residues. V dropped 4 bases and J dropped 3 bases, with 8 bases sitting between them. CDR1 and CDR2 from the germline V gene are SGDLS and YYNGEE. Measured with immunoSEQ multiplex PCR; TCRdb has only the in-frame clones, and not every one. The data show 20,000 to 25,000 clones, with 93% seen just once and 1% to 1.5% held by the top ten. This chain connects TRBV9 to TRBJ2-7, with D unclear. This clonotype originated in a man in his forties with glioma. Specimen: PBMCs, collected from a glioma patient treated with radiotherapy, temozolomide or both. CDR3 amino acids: CASSPDLYEQYF. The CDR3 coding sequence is TGTGCCAGCAGCCCCGACCTCTACGAGCAGTACTTC.